The 23 T cell receptor beta chains given below trace back to one sample, sequenced in a study of alternative splicing in chronic myeloid leukemia remission. Each library started from roughly 950 ng total RNA with poly-A enrichment. Reprocessing the bulk RNA-seq reads, TCRdb reports a single entry for every CDR3 protein and omits DNA. The sample lists roughly 320 distinct CDR3 sequences; around 99% were seen once. Sample: PBMCs. Every receptor here comes from a person aged 25-55 years in good health.

The chain carries TRBV7-2 and TRBJ2-3; the D call of TRBD1 rests on TCRdb alone, since no DNA is present to check it. The germline CDR1 and CDR2 sequences are SGHTA and FQGNSA. This CDR3 spans 15 amino acids. This chain's CDR3 is CASSNRGLNTDTQYF. The full variable domain, with the rest looked up from reference TRBV7-2 and TRBJ2-3, is GAGVSQSPSNKVTEKGKDVELRCDPISGHTALYWYRQSLGQGLEFLIYFQGNSAPDKSGLPSDRFSAERTGGSVSTLTIQRTQQEDSAVYLCASSNRGLNTDTQYFGPGTRLTVL.

The chain uses TRBV20-1 and TRBJ1-6. The germline V gene has CDR1 DFQATT and CDR2 SNEGSKA (reference sequence). This CDR3 is built from 14 residues. Here the CDR3 reads CSARIGQGNSPLHF.

The chain carries TRBV20-1 and TRBJ2-2; TCRdb returns TRBD2, unconfirmable since there is no DNA. CDR1 DFQATT and CDR2 SNEGSKA come from the germline V gene (reference sequence). CDR3 length: 17 amino acids. This CDR3 reads CSARDYGLAGNTGELFF.

Only one count was recorded for this clonotype. The V call is TRBV12-3 or TRBV12-4, the J call TRBJ1-2; TCRdb names TRBD1, which stays unverified in the absence of DNA. CDR3 size: 16 residues. This chain's CDR3 is CASLRGQGANSGGYTF.

The gene calls are TRBV2 and TRBJ1-5. Germline CDR1 reads SNHLY; CDR2 reads FYNNEI. The CDR3 runs to 16 residues. The CDR3 is CASSELPSGGNQPQHF.

The chain uses TRBV7-9 and TRBJ2-3; TCRdb picks TRBD2, but there is no DNA to check that call. The CDR3 has 12 amino acids. CDR1 and CDR2 from the germline V gene are SEHNR and FQNEAQ (reference sequence). CDR3 loop: CASSLVGDTQYF.

The chain recombines TRBV2 with TRBJ1-1. Germline V lookup: CDR1 SNHLY, CDR2 FYNNEI. The CDR3 covers 13 residues. The CDR3 here is CASRQEVLTEAFF.

V gene TRBV29-1 combines with J gene TRBJ2-3; TCRdb gives TRBD2 as the D gene, but with no DNA this cannot be confirmed. Germline CDR1 and CDR2: SQVTM and ANQGSEA. CDR3 length: 14 amino acids. CDR3 protein: CSSEVGGPEDTQYF.

This rearrangement joins TRBV4-1 to TRBJ1-6. Germline V gives CDR1 MGHRA, CDR2 YSYEKL. This CDR3 has 16 amino acids. CDR3 amino acids: CASSQDAGEYNSPLHF.

This clonotype was detected only once. The chain has TRBV14 and TRBJ1-2. The CDR3 sequence is 12 residues long. Germline V CDR1 and CDR2: SGHDN, FVKESK. This CDR3 reads CASSHGGYGYTF.

This chain uses TRBV12-5 with TRBJ1-1. Germline loops: CDR1 LGHNT, CDR2 FRNRAP. This CDR3 has 14 amino acids. This CDR3 is CASGLAGATTEAFF.

The chain employs TRBV2 and TRBJ2-3; TCRdb selects TRBD2, and the lack of DNA leaves this call unchecked. Looked up from germline, CDR1 is SNHLY and CDR2 is FYNNEI. The CDR3 sequence is 17 residues long. The CDR3 is CASSEALAGPYTHTQYF.

V gene TRBV5-1 combines with J gene TRBJ1-6. The V gene's germline CDR1 is SGHRS and CDR2 YFSETQ. The CDR3 contains 13 residues. Here the CDR3 reads CASRDTGNSPLHF.

The J gene is TRBJ1-2, the V gene TRBV5-6; checking the TCRdb D call of TRBD1 is not possible without DNA. The CDR3 consists of 16 residues. From germline, CDR1 is SGHDT and CDR2 YYEEEE. CDR3 protein: CASSLGTGLANYGYTF. Filled out from reference TRBV5-6 and TRBJ1-2, the complete variable domain reads DAGVTQSPTHLIKTRGQQVTLRCSPKSGHDTVSWYQQALGQGPQFIFQYYEEEERQRGNFPDRFSGHQFPNYSSELNVNALLLGDSALYLCASSLGTGLANYGYTFGSGTRLTVV.

V and J are TRBV7-2 and TRBJ1-2. The germline V gene has CDR1 SGHTA and CDR2 FQGNSA. The CDR3 sequence is 17 residues long. CDR3 sequence: CASSLRGTGEANYGYTF. Complete variable domain (other parts from reference TRBV7-2 and TRBJ1-2): GAGVSQSPSNKVTEKGKDVELRCDPISGHTALYWYRQSLGQGLEFLIYFQGNSAPDKSGLPSDRFSAERTGGSVSTLTIQRTQQEDSAVYLCASSLRGTGEANYGYTFGSGTRLTVV.

V gene TRBV7-8 combines with J gene TRBJ1-1. CDR3 length: 15 residues. Per the germline V gene, CDR1 is SGHVS and CDR2 is FQNEAQ. The CDR3 reads CASSFPVGGGTEAFF. The full variable domain, in which reference TRBV7-8 and TRBJ1-1 provide the parts outside the CDR3, is GAGVSQSPRYKVAKRGQDVALRCDPISGHVSLFWYQQALGQGPEFLTYFQNEAQLDKSGLPSDRFFAERPEGSVSTLKIQRTQQEDSAVYLCASSFPVGGGTEAFFGQGTRLTVV.

The table lists this clonotype with a count of one. The chain recombines TRBV9 with TRBJ1-5. CDR3 length: 14 amino acids. Germline V lookup: CDR1 SGDLS, CDR2 YYNGEE. CDR3 sequence reads: CASSVRDMNQPQHF.

This sequence joins TRBV18 and TRBJ1-4. CDR3 size: 13 residues. Germline CDR1 reads KGHSH; CDR2 reads LQKENI. CDR3 sequence reads: CASSKGAGEKLFF.

V gene TRBV7-2 combines with J gene TRBJ2-1; the D gene TCRdb calls, TRBD2, cannot be checked with no DNA. The CDR3 totals 17 residues. CDR1 SGHTA and CDR2 FQGNSA come from the germline V gene. The CDR3 is CASSLAPGGGGADEQFF. The full variable domain, rest sourced from reference TRBV7-2 and TRBJ2-1, is GAGVSQSPSNKVTEKGKDVELRCDPISGHTALYWYRQSLGQGLEFLIYFQGNSAPDKSGLPSDRFSAERTGGSVSTLTIQRTQQEDSAVYLCASSLAPGGGGADEQFFGPGTRLTVL.

This chain joins TRBV2 and TRBJ1-5. The length of the CDR3 is 15 residues. The germline gives CDR1 SNHLY, CDR2 FYNNEI. The CDR3 sequence is CDGRELGRSNQPQHF.

This chain uses TRBV4-2 with TRBJ1-2. Germline V gives CDR1 LGHNA, CDR2 YNFKEQ. The CDR3 consists of 14 residues. The CDR3 region is CASSEGQTNYGYTF.

J is TRBJ1-2 and V is TRBV19. CDR1 and CDR2 (germline): LNHDA, SQIVND (reference sequence). This CDR3 has 15 amino acids. CDR3 loop: CASSAGQRANYGYTF.

The chain has TRBV6-5 and TRBJ1-5; the D gene TCRdb calls, TRBD1, cannot be checked with no DNA. This CDR3 is built from 13 residues. Germline loops: CDR1 MNHEY, CDR2 SVGAGI. The CDR3 sequence: CASSSRGNQPQHF.